One sample yielded the 21 T cell receptor beta chains listed below, sequenced in a study of cytomegalovirus exposure and HLA in healthy donors. Produced via immunoSEQ multiplex PCR; TCRdb's table is partial and in-frame only. Counted here are some 130,000 clones, almost 85% occurring once; the ten biggest clones make up 25% to 30%. Sequencing used PBMCs. The receptors derive from a man aged 30 to 39 in good health and CMV-seropositive.

This CDR3 reads CASSDWAVYEQYF. The CDR3 DNA is TGTGCCAGCAGTGATTGGGCAGTCTACGAGCAGTACTTC. The chain joins TRBV2 to TRBJ2-7, with D hard to call. Germline CDR1 is SNHLY and CDR2 is FYNNEI. The CDR3 has 13 amino acids. Between the trimmed V and J ends, which lost 3 bases and 3 bases, there was a span of 9 bases.

This clone came up once. The chain has TRBV6-6 and TRBJ1-2; D perhaps matches TRBD1 (5 bases). Trimming stripped 4 bases from V and 8 bases from J, with 17 bases between. The CDR3 totals 14 residues. Per the germline V gene, CDR1 is MNHNY and CDR2 is SVGAGI (reference sequence). CDR3 loop: CASSSRLGPGGYTF. CDR3 DNA: TGTGCCAGCAGTTCGCGACTTGGCCCAGGGGGCTACACCTTC.

This rearrangement joins TRBV7-2 to TRBJ1-2, with D perhaps matching TRBD1 (5 bases). V gave up 4 bases and J gave up 3 bases, with 21 bases separating them. The CDR3 length is 17 residues. The germline V gene has CDR1 SGHTA and CDR2 FQGNSA. For the CDR3, the DNA is TGTGCCAGCAGCTCGGGTCGTCAGTTATGGGGGGACTATGGCTACACCTTC. It yields the protein CASSSGRQLWGDYGYTF.

The V call is TRBV5-1, the J call TRBJ2-5; 16 nucleotides agree with TRBD2. CDR3 length: 18 residues. V dropped 4 bases and J dropped 5; count of bases not matched to a gene: 11. The germline CDR1 and CDR2 sequences are SGHRS and YFSETQ. CDR3 sequence reads: CASSQTGTSGGAWETQYF. DNA of the CDR3: TGCGCCAGCAGCCAGACCGGGACTAGCGGGGGGGCCTGGGAGACCCAGTACTTC. The full variable domain, in which reference TRBV5-1 and TRBJ2-5 provide the parts outside the CDR3, is KAGVTQTPRYLIKTRGQQVTLSCSPISGHRSVSWYQQTPGQGLQFLFEYFSETQRNKGNFPGRFSGRQFSNSRSEMNVSTLELGDSALYLCASSQTGTSGGAWETQYFGPGTRLLVL.

The DNA of the CDR3 is TGCAGCGTTGAATGGGGGAGGGGAAAAGAGACCCAGTACTTC. Translation gives CSVEWGRGKETQYF. The gene calls are TRBV29-1 and TRBJ2-5, with 7 bases fitting TRBD2. From germline, CDR1 is SQVTM and CDR2 ANQGSEA. This CDR3 comprises 14 residues. Losses at the gene ends were 2 bases for V and 3 bases for J; bases not matched to a gene: 6.

The genes are TRBV2 and TRBJ1-1; maybe TRBD1 (6 bases). The CDR3 is 13 residues long. Between the trimmed V and J ends, which lost 4 bases and 4 bases, there was a span of 10 bases. Germline V gene data show CDR1 as SNHLY and CDR2 as FYNNEI. The CDR3 nucleotides read TGTGCCAGCAGTGTACAGGGACCCACTGAAGCTTTCTTT. Encoded protein: CASSVQGPTEAFF. Complete variable domain (other parts from reference TRBV2 and TRBJ1-1): EPEVTQTPSHQVTQMGQEVILRCVPISNHLYFYWYRQILGQKVEFLVSFYNNEISEKSEIFDDQFSVERPDGSNFTLKIRSTKLEDSAMYFCASSVQGPTEAFFGQGTRLTVV.

Points on this clone: The likely explanation is a read error, given a far larger clone one base away. The V call is TRBV5-5, the J call TRBJ2-2, with TRBD1 matching 8 bases. This CDR3 comprises 15 residues. V shed 1 base and J 2 bases; nucleotides not matched to a gene: 1. The germline CDR1 and CDR2 sequences are SGHKS and YYEKEE (reference sequence). Here the CDR3 reads CASSLTGGNTGELFF. The DNA for the CDR3 is TGTGCCAGCAGCTTGACAGGGGGTAACACCGGGGAGCTGTTTTTT. The variable domain in full, completed from reference TRBV5-5 and TRBJ2-2, reads DAGVTQSPTHLIKTRGQQVTLRCSPISGHKSVSWYQQVLGQGPQFIFQYYEKEERGRGNFPDRFSARQFPNYSSELNVNALLLGDSALYLCASSLTGGNTGELFFGEGSRLTVL.

This chain links TRBV5-4 with TRBJ2-3; D not resolved. CDR1 is SGHNT, CDR2 YYREEE, per germline (reference sequence). This CDR3 region has 14 residues. Deletions cut 0 bases from V and 0 bases from J, with 5 bases between. CDR3 coding DNA: TGTGCCAGCAGCTTGGACCGGAGCACAGATACGCAGTATTTT. The encoded protein is CASSLDRSTDTQYF.

V is TRBV19 and J is TRBJ2-7; a weak D match, TRBD2 (6 bases). Germline V gives CDR1 LNHDA, CDR2 SQIVND (reference sequence). The V end lost 5 bases, the J end lost 6 bases, and 11 bases lay between the germline ends. This CDR3 has 12 residues. CDR3 sequence reads: CASSFRGGEQYF. The CDR3 bases are TGTGCCAGTAGTTTTAGGGGAGGCGAGCAGTACTTC.

This rearrangement joins TRBV4-2 to TRBJ2-7, with 9 bases that match TRBD2. CDR1 is LGHNA, CDR2 YNFKEQ, per germline. Germline trimming cut 3 bases from V and 2 bases from J; bases unmatched to any gene: 11. The CDR3 extends over 17 amino acids. CDR3: CASSQESLAGRTYEQYF. Written as DNA, the CDR3 is TGTGCCAGCAGCCAGGAGTCTCTAGCGGGACGCACCTACGAGCAGTACTTC.

Many counts were recorded for this clone. The chain links TRBV5-5 to TRBJ2-7, with 9 bases matching TRBD1. The CDR3 covers 16 residues. The V segment lost 3 bases and the J segment 4 bases; nucleotides outside the gene matches: 11. Per the germline V gene, CDR1 is SGHKS and CDR2 is YYEKEE (reference sequence). The CDR3 loop reads CASSSWDTGGGYEQYF. CDR3 sequence (DNA): TGTGCCAGCAGCTCCTGGGATACAGGGGGCGGGTACGAGCAGTACTTC.

The chain carries TRBV7-3 and TRBJ2-2; a possible D gene is TRBD1 (6 bases). The CDR3 has 16 amino acids. Germline V gene data show CDR1 as SGHTA and CDR2 as FQGTGA. The V gene lost 2 bases and the J gene lost 3 bases, with 13 bases spanning the gap. CDR3 bases: TGTGCCAGCAGCTTATTGCCCCCAGGGGACACCGGGGAGCTGTTTTTT. Translation gives CASSLLPPGDTGELFF.

The V call is TRBV9, the J call TRBJ2-1; 7 nucleotides align to TRBD2. Trimming took 1 base from V and 6 from J; bases not matched to a gene: 25. The CDR3 length is 21 residues. CDR1 and CDR2 (germline): SGDLS, YYNGEE. The CDR3 nucleotides read TGTGCCAGCAGCGTACTCCCTCAAACGACCACGCGGGGCGGGAGAGGCAATGAGCAGTTCTTC. Its translation: CASSVLPQTTTRGGRGNEQFF.

This clone came up once. This chain links TRBV6-1 with TRBJ2-5, with a weak D call TRBD1 (5 bases). Germline values: CDR1 MNHNS, CDR2 SASEGT. With 7 bases removed from V and 1 base from J, the gap between germline ends came to 10 bases. The CDR3 has 13 residues. This CDR3 is CASTRQIQETQYF. The CDR3, as DNA: TGTGCCAGCACTCGACAGATCCAAGAGACCCAGTACTTC.

V and J are TRBV27 and TRBJ1-4; D is perhaps TRBD1 (5 bases). The CDR3 covers 11 residues. Germline lookup yields CDR1 MNHEY and CDR2 SMNVEV (reference sequence). Trimming took off 6 bases at V and 10 bases at J, with 9 bases between the two ends. The CDR3 region is CASRGVGKLFF. In DNA, the CDR3 is TGTGCCAGCAGAGGGGTGGGAAAACTGTTTTTT.

This sequence joins TRBV9 and TRBJ1-2; the D gene is possibly TRBD1 (5 bases). Trimming removed 3 bases at V and 3 bases at J, with 18 bases between. Germline V gene sequence: CDR1 SGDLS, CDR2 YYNGEE. CDR3 size: 16 residues. The CDR3 spells CASSGLTARKHYGYTF. CDR3 coding DNA: TGTGCCAGCAGCGGGCTGACAGCGAGAAAGCACTATGGCTACACCTTC.

The chain is built from TRBV19 and TRBJ2-7, with 10 positions matching TRBD1. The CDR3 has 17 residues. Germline V gene lookup returns CDR1 LNHDA and CDR2 SQIVND (reference sequence). V was pared by 4 bases and J by 2 bases, with 11 bases of the junction left unmatched. The CDR3 nucleotides read TGTGCCAGTAGTACACGCGCGGACAGGGGGGTACCCTACGAGCAGTACTTC. It specifies CASSTRADRGVPYEQYF. The full variable domain, in which reference TRBV19 and TRBJ2-7 provide the parts outside the CDR3, is DGGITQSPKYLFRKEGQNVTLSCEQNLNHDAMYWYRQDPGQGLRLIYYSQIVNDFQKGDIAEGYSVSREKKESFPLTVTSAQKNPTAFYLCASSTRADRGVPYEQYFGPGTRLTVT.

J is TRBJ1-4 and V is TRBV30, with 9 bases identical to TRBD1. The germline CDR1 and CDR2 sequences are GTSNPN and SVGIG (reference sequence). The CDR3 contains 16 residues. V dropped 3 bases and J dropped 2; count of bases not matched to a gene: 7. The CDR3 region has the DNA TGTGCCTGGAGGTTAGGACAGGGGAGGACTAATGAAAAACTGTTTTTT. This gives the protein CAWRLGQGRTNEKLFF. Based on the CDR3 plus reference TRBV30 and TRBJ1-4, the full variable domain is SQTIHQWPATLVQPVGSPLSLECTVEGTSNPNLYWYRQAAGRGLQLLFYSVGIGQISSEVPQNLSASRPQDRQFILSSKKLLLSDSGFYLCAWRLGQGRTNEKLFFGSGTQLSVL.

CDR3 loop: CASSLTGEYEQYF. The CDR3 nucleotides read TGCGCCAGCAGCTTGACAGGGGAATACGAGCAGTACTTC. The J gene is TRBJ2-7, the V gene TRBV5-1, with 7 bases lining up with TRBD1. The V segment lost 1 base and the J segment 4 bases; nucleotides outside the gene matches: 2. Germline CDR1 is SGHRS and CDR2 is YFSETQ. The length of the CDR3 is 13 residues.

The V and J genes are TRBV10-2 and TRBJ2-7, with D possibly TRBD1 on 5 matching bases. CDR3 length equals 14 residues. V was cut by 2 bases and J by 1 base, with 9 bases left in between. Germline CDR1 WSHSY, CDR2 SAAADI. CDR3 bases: TGCGCCAGCAGTGAGGCCGACAGATCCTACGAGCAGTACTTC. Protein: CASSEADRSYEQYF.

The genes are TRBV2 and TRBJ1-4, with 7 bases lining up with TRBD1. CDR3 length: 15 residues. V lost 4 bases and J lost 3; bases outside the gene matches: 5. CDR1 and CDR2 from the germline V gene are SNHLY and FYNNEI. This CDR3 reads CASSANRGPNEKLFF. CDR3 in DNA: TGTGCCAGCAGTGCAAACAGGGGACCTAATGAAAAACTGTTTTTT.